These 29 T cell receptor beta chains originate from one sample sequenced in a study of esophageal squamous cell carcinoma under preoperative chemotherapy. TCRdb recomputed calls from the PCR reads with MiXCR, one row per CDR3 protein. The sample holds roughly 15,000 distinct CDR3 sequences; more than 50% are singletons and the top ten take nearly 55%. Time point in this sample: before preoperative PTX-NDP chemotherapy. This material was collected from a patient given preoperative chemotherapy. All receptors come from a human donor with esophageal squamous cell carcinoma. The donor label of this sample is uncertain.

This clonotype is medium-sized by share. The rearrangement joins TRBV6-1 to TRBJ1-1; 10 bases line up with TRBD1. The CDR3 is made up of 17 amino acids. Germline-derived CDR1 and CDR2 are MNHNS and SASEGT. The V and J ends lost 5 bases and 4 bases, in that order; junction bases with no gene match: 13. CDR3 residues: CASSRPGTGDGVTEAFF. Here the CDR3 DNA reads TGTGCCAGCAGTCGTCCCGGGACAGGGGACGGGGTCACTGAAGCTTTCTTT.

This clonotype was seen more than once but under ten times. This chain links TRBV6-1 with TRBJ2-1; 11 bases agree with TRBD2. Per the germline V gene, CDR1 is MNHNS and CDR2 is SASEGT. This CDR3 comprises 15 residues. The J segment lost 4 bases and the V segment lost 6 bases, leaving 5 bases of the junction unmatched. The CDR3 here is CASRIRLAGYNEQFF. Here the CDR3 DNA reads TGTGCCAGCAGGATTAGACTAGCGGGATACAATGAGCAGTTCTTC.

The chain is built from TRBV6-1 and TRBJ1-2; 9 bases match TRBD1. The CDR3 contains 15 residues. The J segment lost 0 bases and the V segment lost 6 bases, leaving 5 bases of the junction unmatched. Germline V gives CDR1 MNHNS, CDR2 SASEGT. As DNA, the CDR3 is TGTGCCAGCAGCTCGACAGGGGGGACTAACTATGGCTACACCTTC. Encoded protein: CASSSTGGTNYGYTF.

Ten or more counts support this clonotype. The chain carries TRBV14 and TRBJ2-3, with TRBD2 identical over 9 bases. The germline CDR1 and CDR2 sequences are SGHDN and FVKESK. The J segment lost 1 base and the V segment lost 5 bases, leaving 4 bases of the junction unmatched. The CDR3 is made up of 15 amino acids. Written as DNA, the CDR3 is TGTGCCAGCAGCTCGAAGCGGGGGGGCACAGATACGCAGTATTTT. This gives the protein CASSSKRGGTDTQYF.

This clonotype was picked up one time. A junction boundary mismatches the germline segment, possibly from a read error. The chain joins TRBV6-1 to TRBJ2-2; maybe TRBD1 (5 bases). The CDR3 runs 14 residues. Germline CDR1 reads MNHNS; CDR2 reads SASEGT. The chain's CDR3 is CASSQGLSTDEQFF. CDR3 in DNA: TGTGCCAGCAGCCAGGGTCTGAGCACAGATGAGCAGTTTTTT.

This chain links TRBV10-3 with TRBJ2-3, with D uncertain. This CDR3 comprises 14 residues. Looked up from germline, CDR1 is ENHRY and CDR2 is SYGVKD. The CDR3 is CAGILGLSTDALYF. CDR3 DNA: TGTGCGGGCATCCTGGGTCTCAGCACAGATGCGCTGTATTTT.

This clonotype was recorded many times. V and J are TRBV7-2 and TRBJ2-6; D is undetermined. Trimming left V 2 bases short and J 19 bases short, with 3 bases between. There are 8 residues in the CDR3. In germline, CDR1 is SGHTA, CDR2 FQGNSA. This CDR3 reads CASSLPTF. The CDR3, as DNA: TGTGCCAGCAGCTTACCAACTTTC.

About this clonotype itself: One junction end disagrees with the germline gene, perhaps due to a read error. V gene TRBV6-1 combines with J gene TRBJ2-3, with D perhaps assigned TRBD1 or TRBD2 (5 bases each). Per the germline V gene, CDR1 is MNHNS and CDR2 is SASEGT. This CDR3 is 16 amino acids long. The CDR3 bases are TGTGCCAGCAGACTCTCGGGGCTGAGAGGCAAAGATATTCAGTATTTC. Its protein is CASRLSGLRGKDIQYF.

The rearrangement links TRBV6-1 to TRBJ2-1, with a tentative D call TRBD2 (7 bases). The tail of the sequence fits TRBJ2-3 better, so the J call may be wrong. Per the germline V gene, CDR1 is MNHNS and CDR2 is SASEGT. The CDR3 is 18 residues long. The CDR3 DNA reads as TGTGCCAGCAGTGGGAGAGAGGGGGGGCCGTCGCCCACAAATGAGCAGTATTTT. Translation gives CASSGREGGPSPTNEQYF.

This clonotype was seen more than once but under ten times. The chain links TRBV6-4 to TRBJ2-3; 7 nucleotides align to TRBD2. With the DNA end fitting TRBJ2-7 better, the J assignment may be wrong. This CDR3 region has 15 residues. Looked up from germline, CDR1 is MRHNA and CDR2 is SNTAGT. CDR3 protein: CASSLGGGAKDTQYF. CDR3 sequence (DNA): TGTGCCAGCAGTTTGGGGGGGGGAGCCAAAGACACGCAGTACTTC.

The chain is built from TRBV11-1 and TRBJ2-1; no firm D call. Trimming removed 5 bases from V and 15 bases from J, with 17 bases in between. The CDR3 has 12 residues. Germline V gene lookup returns CDR1 SGHAT and CDR2 FQDESV (reference sequence). In nucleotides, the CDR3 is TGTGCCAGCAGCCCCCAAGGGCAGATCCTGTTCTTC. Protein: CASSPQGQILFF.

Turning to this clonotype: One end of the junction fails to match germline, which may point to a read error. The chain carries TRBV6-1 and TRBJ2-3; unclear D gene. Germline lookup yields CDR1 MNHNS and CDR2 SASEGT. CDR3 size: 14 residues. In nucleotides, the CDR3 is TGTGCCAGCAGCTTGGTGCTCCCCTCAAATACGCAGTACTTT. The encoded protein is CASSLVLPSNTQYF.

The CDR3 loop is CASSFSPNEQFF. The CDR3 DNA is TGTGCCAGCAGTTTTTCACCCAATGAGCAGTTCTTC. The chain carries TRBV27 and TRBJ2-1, with unresolved D. V was shortened by 3 bases and J by 6 bases, with 6 bases between the two germline ends. Germline CDR1 MNHEY, CDR2 SMNVEV (reference sequence). The CDR3 is made up of 12 amino acids.

The rearrangement uses TRBV27 and TRBJ2-3; no clear D gene. V dropped 4 bases and J dropped 2 bases, with 7 bases sitting between them. The CDR3 runs to 13 residues. The germline V gene encodes CDR1 MNHEY and CDR2 SMNVEV (reference sequence). The CDR3 sequence: CASSWQATDTQYF. CDR3 sequence (DNA): TGTGCCAGCAGTTGGCAGGCCACAGATACGCAGTATTTT.

This chain links TRBV6-1 with TRBJ2-3; D tentatively fits TRBD1 or TRBD2 (6 bases each). Matching the DNA end better, TRBJ2-5 makes the J call doubtful. Germline V gene lookup returns CDR1 MNHNS and CDR2 SASEGT. The CDR3 spans 16 residues. The CDR3 DNA is TGTGCCAGCAGGGGGAACGGGGGCCGCGACCCAGATACCCAGTACTTC. Protein product: CASRGNGGRDPDTQYF.

The table lists this clonotype with many counts. A much bigger clone sits one base away, suggesting this may be a read error. V and J are TRBV6-1 and TRBJ2-1; 13 nucleotides match TRBD2. The CDR3 loop spans 15 amino acids. In germline, CDR1 is MNHNS, CDR2 SASEGT. Trimming took 1 base from V and 10 from J; bases not matched to a gene: 4. The CDR3, as DNA: TGTGCCAGCAGTGAAGGGACTAGCGGGAGTTACGAGCAGTTCTTC. It codes for CASSEGTSGSYEQFF.

Turning to this clonotype: A much larger clone differs from this one at a single base, so this may be a read error. The chain recombines TRBV7-2 with TRBJ2-1; 10 nucleotides align to TRBD1. Germline V gene data show CDR1 as SGHTA and CDR2 as FQGNSA. This CDR3 is built from 20 residues. CDR3 sequence (DNA): TGTGCCAGCAGCTTAGCCGCCGGGACAGGGGTTCGGGGCTCCTACAATGAGCAGTTATTC. Translated, it gives CASSLAAGTGVRGSYNEQLF.

This clonotype was counted ten times or more. The CDR3, as DNA: TGTGCCAGCAGCGCCTATTCCAATGAGCAGTTCTTC. Amino acids: CASSAYSNEQFF. V is TRBV6-5 and J is TRBJ2-1, with no clear D. The CDR3 has 12 amino acids. Trimming left V 6 bases short and J 6 bases short, with 9 bases between. Per the germline V gene, CDR1 is MNHEY and CDR2 is SVGAGI.

The chain carries TRBV11-3 and TRBJ2-1, with TRBD2 identical over 10 bases. CDR1 and CDR2 (germline): SGHNT, YENEEA. V lost 6 bases to trimming and J lost 5 bases; unmatched junction nucleotides: 4. The CDR3 length is 14 residues. CDR3 sequence reads: CASSPSGSHNEQFF. CDR3 nucleotides: TGTGCCAGCAGTCCTAGCGGGAGCCACAATGAGCAGTTCTTC.

This clonotype was detected only a few times. The rearrangement links TRBV6-5 to TRBJ1-3; TRBD1 matches 7 bases. This CDR3 comprises 17 residues. Germline V gene data show CDR1 as MNHEY and CDR2 as SVGAGI. V shed 1 base, J shed 8 bases, and the junction held 14 bases outside the gene matches. In nucleotides, the CDR3 is TGTGCCAGCAGTTACTTAGCCCTCGACAGGGATGGGGACACCATATATTTT. As protein: CASSYLALDRDGDTIYF.

This clonotype was recorded once. One junction end disagrees with the germline gene, perhaps due to a read error. This chain's CDR3 is CAGSGGGDPDTQYF. CDR3 bases: TGTGCGGGGTCGGGGGGCGGCGACCCAGATACGCAGTATTTC. V is TRBV10-3 and J is TRBJ2-3; possible D gene TRBD2, 7 bases. The CDR3 is 14 residues long. Germline V gene lookup returns CDR1 ENHRY and CDR2 SYGVKD.

This clonotype was seen many times. The chain recombines TRBV27 with TRBJ2-1; D gene uncertain. This CDR3 spans 14 amino acids. Germline values: CDR1 MNHEY, CDR2 SMNVEV (reference sequence). V dropped 6 bases and J dropped 0 bases, with 9 bases sitting between them. The CDR3 coding sequence is TGTGCCAGCAGGGCAGGCCCCTCCTACAATGAGCAGTTCTTC. Protein sequence: CASRAGPSYNEQFF.

This clonotype was seen at least ten times. The chain links TRBV6-1 to TRBJ2-5, with D perhaps matching TRBD1 (6 bases). CDR1 and CDR2 (germline): MNHNS, SASEGT. Trimming stripped 4 bases from V and 2 bases from J, with 11 bases between. The CDR3 sequence is 14 residues long. The CDR3 spells CASSAARGQETQYF. DNA for the CDR3: TGTGCCAGCAGTGCGGCCAGGGGTCAAGAGACCCAGTACTTC.

On this clonotype: A much larger clone lies one base from this, so it may be a read error. The chain joins TRBV6-1 to TRBJ2-1, with D perhaps TRBD2 (5 bases). Trimming left V 3 bases short and J 10 bases short, with 22 bases between. Per the germline V gene, CDR1 is MNHNS and CDR2 is SASEGT. There are 16 residues in the CDR3. CDR3 nucleotides: TGTGCCAGCAGTGATGATTTCTACCGGGATGACTACGAGCAGTTCTTC. Translated, it gives CASSDDFYRDDYEQFF.

This clonotype rates as medium-sized. The CDR3 reads CASSSSGIGETQYF. CDR3 nucleotides: TGCGCCAGCAGTTCTAGCGGGATAGGAGAGACCCAGTACTTC. The chain uses TRBV10-1 and TRBJ2-1, with 9 bases lining up with TRBD2. TRBJ2-5 matches the DNA end more closely, so the J call is doubtful. Germline CDR1 is WNHNN and CDR2 is SYGVQD (reference sequence). The CDR3 sequence is 14 residues long.

The genes are TRBV6-1 and TRBJ2-4; D possibly corresponds to TRBD1 (6 bases). This CDR3 comprises 16 residues. The V end lost 6 bases, the J end lost 12 bases, and 27 bases lay between the germline ends. CDR1 is MNHNS and CDR2 is SASEGT in the germline V gene. In DNA form, the CDR3 reads TGTGCCAGCAGCCGCAAGGGGGTGGGAGCCAAAAATACTCAGTACTTC. This encodes CASSRKGVGAKNTQYF.

This clonotype was recorded a few times. The gene calls are TRBV7-2 and TRBJ2-7, with 7 bases identical to TRBD1. With 5 bases clipped from V and 1 base from J, the junction kept 8 bases outside the gene matches. This CDR3 is built from 15 residues. Germline V gene data show CDR1 as SGHTA and CDR2 as FQGNSA. The DNA of the CDR3 is TGTGCCAGCAGCGCTCAGACAGGGTTATCCTACGAGCAGTACTTC. This gives the protein CASSAQTGLSYEQYF.

The chain has TRBV6-1 and TRBJ2-1; the match to TRBD2 covers 7 bases. The end of the DNA fits TRBJ2-7 better, so the J call may be wrong. Germline CDR1 is MNHNS and CDR2 is SASEGT. The CDR3 loop spans 15 amino acids. In DNA form, the CDR3 reads TGTGCCAGCAGCAGGGTAGCGGGCGCCAAAAATACGCAGTACTTC. The encoded protein is CASSRVAGAKNTQYF.

This clonotype was recorded once. The chain joins TRBV6-1 to TRBJ2-1; 13 bases agree with TRBD2. Trimming at V came to 6 bases and at J to 7 bases, leaving 3 bases not matched to a gene. This CDR3 spans 14 amino acids. Germline V gene sequence: CDR1 MNHNS, CDR2 SASEGT. CDR3 DNA sequence: TGTGCCAGCAGCGGACTAGCGGGAGTGAATGAGCAGTTCTTC. Its protein is CASSGLAGVNEQFF.